This T cell receptor (beta chain) derives from a study of blood T cell repertoires in COVID-19. Study-level background: Whether acute or convalescent, the COVID-19 samples came from the United States, Italy and Spain. PBMCs, B-cell-depleted T cells, or T cells provided the cDNA or gDNA that made up the material.

TCRdb's copy holds only in-frame clones and misses some; the assay was immunoSEQ multiplex PCR. The sample lists 170,000 or so clones; around four fifths were seen once. This clone came up once. In germline, CDR1 is SNHLY, CDR2 FYNNEI. Trimming took off 8 bases at V and 7 bases at J, with 18 bases between the two ends. The length of the CDR3 is 14 residues. This TCR was sampled from a woman aged 70 to 79 with COVID-19, enrolled during active disease. The V and J genes are TRBV2 and TRBJ2-1, with D hard to call. The sequencing input was peripheral blood. CDR3 sequence reads: CASAVSATLNEQFF. In DNA form, the CDR3 reads TGTGCCAGCGCCGTGTCCGCGACTTTAAATGAGCAGTTCTTC.